The clone carrying this TCR beta chain was counted at least ten times. The antigen is not known. In TCRdb, the reads were re-called with MiXCR into one record per CDR3 protein. The table includes some 940,000 distinct CDR3 sequences, 31% detected once. The sample comes from a study of T cell repertoires in cytomegalovirus infection. This CDR3 is 19 amino acids long. The V end lost 1 base, the J end lost 0 bases, and 18 bases lay between the germline ends. Germline assignment: CDR1 SGHVS and CDR2 FQNEAQ. The chain combines TRBV7-8 with TRBJ1-4, with D tentatively TRBD1 (6 bases). The sequence derives from a human donor in good health (CMV status not recorded). Some clones in this sample may be carry-over from other donors' samples. Specimen: cultured CD8+ T cells from PBMCs, collected from culture after CMV antigen stimulation. The CDR3 region has the DNA TGTGCCAGCAGCTTAGGGCAGGGGAGGATATTGACAACTAATGAAAAACTGTTTTTT. Its protein product is CASSLGQGRILTTNEKLFF. Based on the CDR3 plus reference TRBV7-8 and TRBJ1-4, the full variable domain is GAGVSQSPRYKVAKRGQDVALRCDPISGHVSLFWYQQALGQGPEFLTYFQNEAQLDKSGLPSDRFFAERPEGSVSTLKIQRTQQEDSAVYLCASSLGQGRILTTNEKLFFGSGTQLSVL.